The 17 T cell receptor beta chains in this list originate from one sample, sequenced in a study of T cells in Graves' hyperthyroidism and ophthalmopathy. Amplified TCR beta CDR3 regions derived from RNA transcripts. First-round RT-PCR targeting the TCR CDR3 was performed with the HTBI primer set. One entry per CDR3 protein results from TCRdb running MiXCR on the multiplex PCR reads. This repertoire shows roughly 700,000 distinct CDR3 sequences, 14% found once; its top ten account for about 10%. Input material: blood. Receptors were obtained from a woman younger than 30 with Graves' hyperthyroidism.

There are a few counts of this clonotype. The V call is TRBV4-1, the J call TRBJ2-7; D is perhaps TRBD1 (5 bases). Germline loops: CDR1 MGHRA, CDR2 YSYEKL. Trimming removed 1 base at V and 0 bases at J, with 16 bases between. The CDR3 loop spans 17 amino acids. CDR3 residues: CASSQAASRASSYEQYF. CDR3 nucleotide sequence: TGCGCCAGCAGCCAAGCAGCGAGCAGGGCCAGCTCCTACGAGCAGTACTTC.

V usage is TRBV2 and J usage is TRBJ2-7; 10 bases agree with TRBD2. V lost 8 bases, J lost 4 bases, and 11 bases stayed unmatched. The CDR3 loop spans 15 amino acids. Germline V gene data show CDR1 as SNHLY and CDR2 as FYNNEI. This CDR3 is CASRGRAGGPYEQYF. In nucleotides, the CDR3 is TGTGCCAGCCGGGGCCGAGCGGGAGGGCCATACGAGCAGTACTTC.

This clonotype was found once. This clone may be a read error of a much larger clone one base away. The chain uses TRBV9 and TRBJ2-1; TRBD2 might be the D (6 bases). Gene TRBJ2-7 matches the end of the DNA better, so the J call may be wrong. CDR1 and CDR2 from the germline V gene are SGDLS and YYNGEE. CDR3 length: 15 residues. The CDR3 reads CASSLSGDSYNEQYF. CDR3 in DNA: TGTGCCAGCAGCCTATCGGGGGATTCCTACAATGAGCAGTACTTC.

The table lists this clonotype with many counts. This chain uses TRBV29-1 with TRBJ2-7; D uncertain. Germline CDR1 and CDR2: SQVTM and ANQGSEA. CDR3 length: 12 residues. The V end lost 7 bases, the J end lost 0 bases, and 10 bases lay between the germline ends. The CDR3 loop is CSGVGDSYEQYF. The DNA for the CDR3 is TGCAGCGGAGTGGGCGACTCCTACGAGCAGTACTTC.

This clonotype was recorded at least ten times. The chain is built from TRBV18 and TRBJ2-2; 7 bases line up with TRBD1. CDR1 and CDR2 (germline): KGHSH, LQKENI. The trim removed 2 bases at V and 5 bases at J, leaving 5 bases unmatched. The CDR3 is 15 residues long. The CDR3 here is CASSPEGAWTGELFF. The CDR3 DNA reads as TGTGCCAGCTCACCAGAGGGGGCCTGGACCGGGGAGCTGTTTTTT.

This clonotype has at least ten counts. The CDR3 spells CASSAGTAGSYGYTF. In nucleotides, the CDR3 is TGTGCCAGCAGTGCTGGGACAGCTGGCTCTTATGGCTACACCTTC. The chain uses TRBV6-1 and TRBJ1-2; 7 bases map to TRBD1. Germline V gives CDR1 MNHNS, CDR2 SASEGT. Trimming at V came to 4 bases and at J to 5 bases, leaving 10 bases not matched to a gene. The CDR3 consists of 15 residues.

The chain is built from TRBV5-6 and TRBJ1-2; the D is unclear. The ends were cut back, 1 base at V and 4 bases at J, with 11 bases in the middle. Germline V gene data show CDR1 as SGHDT and CDR2 as YYEEEE. This CDR3 region has 14 residues. In DNA, the CDR3 is TGTGCCAGCAGCTTGCGAGGGAACCCCTATGGCTACACCTTC. Translating gives CASSLRGNPYGYTF.

V usage is TRBV3-1 and J usage is TRBJ2-1, with TRBD2 identical over 16 bases. Germline CDR1 and CDR2: LGHDT and YNNKEL (reference sequence). CDR3 length equals 21 residues. Trimming took 0 bases from V and 0 from J; bases not matched to a gene: 8. The CDR3 coding sequence is TGTGCCAGCAGCCAAGAAACCGGGACTAGCGGGAGGGAGAGCTCCTACAATGAGCAGTTCTTC. Its translation: CASSQETGTSGRESSYNEQFF.

This clonotype was recorded a few times. The chain combines TRBV28 with TRBJ2-4, with D perhaps assigned TRBD1 or TRBD2 (5 bases each). Between the trimmed V and J ends, which lost 2 bases and 3 bases, there was a span of 8 bases. The CDR3 runs to 14 residues. The germline CDR1 and CDR2 sequences are MDHEN and SYDVKM. Here the CDR3 reads CASSLQGRKNIQYF. CDR3 bases: TGTGCCAGCAGTTTACAGGGACGCAAAAACATTCAGTACTTC. The variable domain in full, with the rest retrieved from reference TRBV28 and TRBJ2-4, is DVKVTQSSRYLVKRTGEKVFLECVQDMDHENMFWYRQDPGLGLRLIYFSYDVKMKEKGDIPEGYSVSREKKERFSLILESASTNQTSMYLCASSLQGRKNIQYFGAGTRLSVL.

This clonotype has more than one count but fewer than ten. The V gene is TRBV18, the J gene TRBJ2-5; D ambiguous. Germline loops: CDR1 KGHSH, CDR2 LQKENI. The V end lost 2 bases, the J end lost 0 bases, and 10 bases lay between the germline ends. The CDR3 is 15 amino acids. The CDR3 spells CASSPIEGYQETQYF. The DNA for the CDR3 is TGTGCCAGCTCACCAATTGAAGGGTACCAAGAGACCCAGTACTTC.

This clonotype turned up a few times. V is TRBV3-1 and J is TRBJ2-1; D not resolved. Germline V gives CDR1 LGHDT, CDR2 YNNKEL (reference sequence). Trimming removed 3 bases at V and 10 bases at J, with 10 bases between. The CDR3 sequence is 12 residues long. The DNA for the CDR3 is TGTGCCAGCAGCCACCTTGGAAGGGAGCAGTTCTTC. Protein: CASSHLGREQFF.

This clonotype was picked up many times. The chain links TRBV20-1 to TRBJ2-7, with unresolved D. The CDR3 is made up of 11 amino acids. Trimming cost V 3 bases and J 2 bases, with 5 bases left between them. Germline lookup yields CDR1 DFQATT and CDR2 SNEGSKA (reference sequence). This CDR3 is CSARGTYEQYF. The CDR3 region has the DNA TGCAGTGCTAGGGGGACCTACGAGCAGTACTTC.

This clonotype occurred many times. V and J are TRBV2 and TRBJ2-1, with D perhaps TRBD2 (5 bases). With 4 bases removed from V and 0 bases from J, the gap between germline ends came to 16 bases. This CDR3 contains 17 residues. Germline CDR1 is SNHLY and CDR2 is FYNNEI. CDR3 DNA: TGTGCCAGCAGTGCCCGGACTTCATGGAGCTCCTACAATGAGCAGTTCTTC. Translated: CASSARTSWSSYNEQFF. Using reference TRBV2 and TRBJ2-1 for the parts outside the CDR3, the full variable domain is EPEVTQTPSHQVTQMGQEVILRCVPISNHLYFYWYRQILGQKVEFLVSFYNNEISEKSEIFDDQFSVERPDGSNFTLKIRSTKLEDSAMYFCASSARTSWSSYNEQFFGPGTRLTVL.

Notes on this clonotype: Likely a read error: the CDR3 ends without its conserved phenylalanine or tryptophan. The chain carries TRBV9 and TRBJ2-1; a possible D gene is TRBD1 (6 bases). V lost 0 bases and J 1 base, leaving 8 bases between the germline ends. This CDR3 is built from 15 residues. The germline CDR1 and CDR2 sequences are SGDLS and YYNGEE. The CDR3 spells CASSVAGTSYNEQFI. The CDR3 DNA reads TGTGCCAGCAGCGTAGCTGGGACATCCTACAATGAGCAGTTCATC.

In this sample, this clonotype turned up many times. J is TRBJ2-7 and V is TRBV5-1; 7 bases fit TRBD2. The V gene's germline CDR1 is SGHRS and CDR2 YFSETQ. V lost 0 bases to trimming and J lost 1 base; unmatched junction nucleotides: 10. The CDR3 covers 17 residues. The CDR3 nucleotides are TGCGCCAGCAGCTTGGTAGGGGAGGGCACCATTTCCTACGAGCAGTACTTC. Its protein product is CASSLVGEGTISYEQYF.

This clonotype was observed many times. V is TRBV20-1 and J is TRBJ2-3, with a tentative D call TRBD1 (5 bases). The V and J ends lost 5 bases and 2 bases respectively, with 14 bases between them. The germline CDR1 and CDR2 sequences are DFQATT and SNEGSKA (reference sequence). The CDR3 extends over 14 amino acids. This CDR3 is CSALRTSFTDTQYF. CDR3 DNA: TGCAGTGCTTTGCGGACATCTTTCACAGATACGCAGTATTTT.

The chain recombines TRBV6-5 with TRBJ2-1; D remains ambiguous. The CDR3 sequence is 13 residues long. The V end lost 6 bases, the J end lost 5 bases, and 11 bases lay between the germline ends. Per germline, CDR1 MNHEY and CDR2 SVGAGI. The CDR3 DNA reads as TGTGCCAGCAGCTATGGACGGCACAATGAGCAGTTCTTC. Encoded protein: CASSYGRHNEQFF.